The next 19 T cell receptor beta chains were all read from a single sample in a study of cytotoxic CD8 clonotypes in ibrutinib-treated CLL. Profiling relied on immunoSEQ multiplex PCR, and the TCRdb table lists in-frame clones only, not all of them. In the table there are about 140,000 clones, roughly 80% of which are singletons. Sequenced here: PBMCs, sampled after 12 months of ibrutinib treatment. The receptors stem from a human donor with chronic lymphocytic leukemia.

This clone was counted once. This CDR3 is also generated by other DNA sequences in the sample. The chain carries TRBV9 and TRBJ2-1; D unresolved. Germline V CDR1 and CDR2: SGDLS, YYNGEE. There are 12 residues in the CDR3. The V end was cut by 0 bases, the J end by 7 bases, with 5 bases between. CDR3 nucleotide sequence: TGTGCCAGCAGCGTAGACTTGAATGAGCAGTTCTTC. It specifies CASSVDLNEQFF. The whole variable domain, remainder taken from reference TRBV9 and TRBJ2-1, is DSGVTQTPKHLITATGQRVTLRCSPRSGDLSVYWYQQSLDQGLQFLIQYYNGEERAKGNILERFSAQQFPDLHSELNLSSLELGDSALYFCASSVDLNEQFFGPGTRLTVL.

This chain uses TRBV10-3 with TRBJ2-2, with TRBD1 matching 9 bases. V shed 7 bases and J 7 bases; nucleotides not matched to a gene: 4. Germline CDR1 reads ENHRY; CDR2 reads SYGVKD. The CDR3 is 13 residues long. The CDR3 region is CAINRGQVGELFF. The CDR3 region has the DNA TGTGCCATCAACAGGGGGCAGGTCGGGGAGCTGTTTTTT.

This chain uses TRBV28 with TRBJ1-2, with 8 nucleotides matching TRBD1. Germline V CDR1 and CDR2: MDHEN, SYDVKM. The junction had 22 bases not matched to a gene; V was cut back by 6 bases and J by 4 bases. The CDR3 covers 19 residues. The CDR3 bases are TGTGCCAGCAGCCCAATGCCAGGGGGCGAGTCGTCAGGGCTCTATGGCTACACCTTC. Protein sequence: CASSPMPGGESSGLYGYTF.

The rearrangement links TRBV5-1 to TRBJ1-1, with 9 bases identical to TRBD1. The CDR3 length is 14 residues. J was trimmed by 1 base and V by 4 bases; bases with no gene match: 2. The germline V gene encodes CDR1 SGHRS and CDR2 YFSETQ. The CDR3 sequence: CASSPDRGNTEAFF. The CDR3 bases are TGCGCCAGCAGCCCGGACAGGGGGAACACTGAAGCTTTCTTT. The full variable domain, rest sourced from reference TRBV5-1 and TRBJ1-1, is KAGVTQTPRYLIKTRGQQVTLSCSPISGHRSVSWYQQTPGQGLQFLFEYFSETQRNKGNFPGRFSGRQFSNSRSEMNVSTLELGDSALYLCASSPDRGNTEAFFGQGTRLTVV.

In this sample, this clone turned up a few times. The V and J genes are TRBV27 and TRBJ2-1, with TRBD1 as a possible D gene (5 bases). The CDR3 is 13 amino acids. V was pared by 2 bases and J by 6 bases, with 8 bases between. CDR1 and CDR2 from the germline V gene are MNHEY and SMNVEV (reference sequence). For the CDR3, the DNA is TGTGCCAGCAGTTTAGACAGAGCCAATGAGCAGTTCTTC. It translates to CASSLDRANEQFF.

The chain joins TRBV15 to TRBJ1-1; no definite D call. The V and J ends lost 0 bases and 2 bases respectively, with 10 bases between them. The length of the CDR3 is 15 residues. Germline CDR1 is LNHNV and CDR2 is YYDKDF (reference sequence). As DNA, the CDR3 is TGTGCCACCAGCAGAGATGTGACAAGCAACACTGAAGCTTTCTTT. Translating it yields CATSRDVTSNTEAFF.

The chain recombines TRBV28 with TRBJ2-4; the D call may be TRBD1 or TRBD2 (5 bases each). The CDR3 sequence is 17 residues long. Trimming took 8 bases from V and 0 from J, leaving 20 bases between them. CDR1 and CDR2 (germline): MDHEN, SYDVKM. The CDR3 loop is CASGTYVGLRAKNIQYF. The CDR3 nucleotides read TGTGCCAGCGGGACGTACGTAGGGTTGAGAGCCAAAAACATTCAGTACTTC.

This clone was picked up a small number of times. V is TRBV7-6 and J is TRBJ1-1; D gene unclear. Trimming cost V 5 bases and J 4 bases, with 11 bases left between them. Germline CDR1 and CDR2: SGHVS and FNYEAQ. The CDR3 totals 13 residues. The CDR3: CASSRGEGTEAFF. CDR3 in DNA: TGTGCCAGCAGCCGGGGAGAGGGCACTGAAGCTTTCTTT.

The CDR3 nucleotides are TGTGCCAGCAGTAACTGGAAAACACTCCAAGAGACCCAGTACTTC. Translating it yields CASSNWKTLQETQYF. The chain is built from TRBV25-1 and TRBJ2-5; the D is unclear. Germline CDR1 reads MGHDK; CDR2 reads SYGVNS. Trimming left V 5 bases short and J 1 base short, with 14 bases between. This CDR3 contains 15 residues. Combining the CDR3 with reference TRBV25-1 and TRBJ2-5 gives the whole variable domain EADIYQTPRYLVIGTGKKITLECSQTMGHDKMYWYQQDPGMELHLIHYSYGVNSTEKGDLSSESTVSRIRTEHFPLTLESARPSHTSQYLCASSNWKTLQETQYFGPGTRLLVL.

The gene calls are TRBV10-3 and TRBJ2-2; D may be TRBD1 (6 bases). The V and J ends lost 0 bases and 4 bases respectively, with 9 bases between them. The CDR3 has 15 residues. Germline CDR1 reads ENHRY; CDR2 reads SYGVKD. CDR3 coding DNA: TGTGCCATCAGTGAGTCTCTACAGGGCACCGGGGAGCTGTTTTTT. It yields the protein CAISESLQGTGELFF.

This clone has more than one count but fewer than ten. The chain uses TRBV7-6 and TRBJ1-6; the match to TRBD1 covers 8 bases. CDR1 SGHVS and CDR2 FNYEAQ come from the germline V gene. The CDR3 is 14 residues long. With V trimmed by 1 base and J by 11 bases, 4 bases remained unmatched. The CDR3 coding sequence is TGTGCCAGCAGCTTAGGTACAGGGGGTACACCCCTCCACTTT. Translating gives CASSLGTGGTPLHF. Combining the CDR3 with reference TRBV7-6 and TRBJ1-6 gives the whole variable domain GAGVSQSPRYKVTKRGQDVALRCDPISGHVSLYWYRQALGQGPEFLTYFNYEAQQDKSGLPNDRFSAERPEGSISTLTIQRTEQRDSAMYRCASSLGTGGTPLHFGNGTRLTVT.

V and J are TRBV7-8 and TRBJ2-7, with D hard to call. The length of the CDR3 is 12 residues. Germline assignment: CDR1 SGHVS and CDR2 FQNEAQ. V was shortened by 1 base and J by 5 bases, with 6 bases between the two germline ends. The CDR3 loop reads CASSLGEHEQYF. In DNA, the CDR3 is TGTGCCAGCAGCTTAGGGGAACACGAGCAGTACTTC.

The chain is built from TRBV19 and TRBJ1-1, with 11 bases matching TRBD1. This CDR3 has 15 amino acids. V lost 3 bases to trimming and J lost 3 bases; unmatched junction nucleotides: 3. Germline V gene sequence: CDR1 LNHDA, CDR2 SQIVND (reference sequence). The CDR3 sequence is CASSIGQGAYTEAFF. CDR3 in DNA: TGTGCCAGTAGTATCGGACAGGGGGCGTACACTGAAGCTTTCTTT.

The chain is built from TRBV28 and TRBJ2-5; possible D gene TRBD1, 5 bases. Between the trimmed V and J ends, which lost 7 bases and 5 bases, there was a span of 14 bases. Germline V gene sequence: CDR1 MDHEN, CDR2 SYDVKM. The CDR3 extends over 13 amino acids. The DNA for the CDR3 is TGTGCCAGCATCTCGCCAGGGTTGGAGACCCAGTACTTC. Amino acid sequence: CASISPGLETQYF. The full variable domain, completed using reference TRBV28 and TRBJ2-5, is DVKVTQSSRYLVKRTGEKVFLECVQDMDHENMFWYRQDPGLGLRLIYFSYDVKMKEKGDIPEGYSVSREKKERFSLILESASTNQTSMYLCASISPGLETQYFGPGTRLLVL.

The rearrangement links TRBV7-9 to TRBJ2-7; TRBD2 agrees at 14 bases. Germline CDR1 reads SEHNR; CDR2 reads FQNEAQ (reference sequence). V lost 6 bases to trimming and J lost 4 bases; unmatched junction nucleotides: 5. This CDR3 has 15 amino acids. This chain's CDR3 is CASRRGLAGAYEQYF. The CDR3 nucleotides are TGTGCCAGCAGAAGGGGACTAGCGGGAGCGTACGAGCAGTACTTC.

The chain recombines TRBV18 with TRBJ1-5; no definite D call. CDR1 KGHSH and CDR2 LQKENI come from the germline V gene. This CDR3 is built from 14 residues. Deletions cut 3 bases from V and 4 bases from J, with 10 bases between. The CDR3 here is CASSPTQINQPQHF. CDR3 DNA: TGTGCCAGCTCACCTACCCAGATTAATCAGCCCCAGCATTTT.

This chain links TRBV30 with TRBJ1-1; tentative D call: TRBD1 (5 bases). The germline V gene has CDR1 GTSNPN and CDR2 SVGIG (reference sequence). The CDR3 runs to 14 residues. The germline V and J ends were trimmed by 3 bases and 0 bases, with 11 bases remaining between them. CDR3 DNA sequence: TGTGCCTGGAGGCAATCGACAGTGAACACTGAAGCTTTCTTT. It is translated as CAWRQSTVNTEAFF.

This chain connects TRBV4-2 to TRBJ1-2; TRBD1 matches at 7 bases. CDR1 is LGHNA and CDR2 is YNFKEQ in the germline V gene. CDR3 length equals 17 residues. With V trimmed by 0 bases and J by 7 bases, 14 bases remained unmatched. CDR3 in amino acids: CASSQELGVRGGSGYTF. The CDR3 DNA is TGTGCCAGCAGCCAAGAGTTGGGCGTCAGGGGGGGAAGTGGCTACACCTTC.

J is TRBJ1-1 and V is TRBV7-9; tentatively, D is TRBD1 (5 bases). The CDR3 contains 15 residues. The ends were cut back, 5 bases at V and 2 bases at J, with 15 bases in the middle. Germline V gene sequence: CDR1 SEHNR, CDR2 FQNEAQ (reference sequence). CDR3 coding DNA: TGTGCCAGCAGCCCTCGGAGGGGCCCAAACACTGAAGCTTTCTTT. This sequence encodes CASSPRRGPNTEAFF.